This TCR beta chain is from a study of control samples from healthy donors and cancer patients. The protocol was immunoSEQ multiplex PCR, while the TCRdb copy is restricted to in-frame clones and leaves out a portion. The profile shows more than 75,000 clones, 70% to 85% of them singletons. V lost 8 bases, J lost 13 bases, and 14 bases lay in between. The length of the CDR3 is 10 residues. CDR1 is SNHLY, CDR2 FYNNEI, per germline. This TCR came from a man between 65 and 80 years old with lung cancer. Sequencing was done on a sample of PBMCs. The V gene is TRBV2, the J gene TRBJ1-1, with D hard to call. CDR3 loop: CASAEGRVFF. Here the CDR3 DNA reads TGTGCCAGCGCCGAGGGCCGGGTTTTCTTT.